Listed below are T cell receptor beta chains from one sample, sequenced in a study of blood T cell repertoires in COVID-19. Generated by immunoSEQ multiplex PCR, the TCRdb table keeps only in-frame clones and is missing some. This sample yields some 340,000 clones, of which 90% to 95% are seen a single time; about 4% belongs to the top ten. Sequencing was performed on PBMCs or T cells enriched from blood (not recorded which). The receptor source for this set is a woman aged 25-40 years who had been exposed to COVID-19. Both conserved end residues are part of each CDR3. Fields, in order: clone size, D gene, V gene, J gene, CDR3 length, CDR3 protein, CDR3 DNA. D genes are given only for firm matches. Only some rows state a clone size, as once, few, many or a class for expanded clones.

-,TRBD2,TRBV2,TRBJ2-7,15,CASSERNSREGEQYF,TGTGCCAGCAGTGAGAGGAACTCCCGGGAGGGTGAGCAGTACTTC
-,-,TRBV7-8,TRBJ2-7,15,CASSLALAGNYEQYF,TGTGCCAGCAGCTTAGCGCTTGCAGGCAACTACGAGCAGTACTTC
few,TRBD1,TRBV5-1,TRBJ2-7,15,CASSLGTGAQAEQYF,TGCGCCAGCAGCCTCGGGACAGGGGCCCAAGCAGAGCAGTACTTC
-,-,TRBV6-5,TRBJ1-6,15,CASSYKSSYNSPLHF,TGTGCCAGCAGTTACAAGAGCTCCTATAATTCACCCCTCCACTTT
-,TRBD2,TRBV30,TRBJ2-1,14,CAWGAGGLVHEQFF,TGTGCCTGGGGAGCGGGGGGCCTAGTTCATGAGCAGTTCTTC
-,-,TRBV11-2,TRBJ1-2,17,CASSLGGGGNGLRGYTF,TGTGCCAGCAGCTTGGGGGGAGGCGGGAATGGTCTAAGAGGCTACACCTTC
few,TRBD1,TRBV29-1,TRBJ2-2,13,CSGQDLTTGELFF,TGCAGTGGACAGGATCTTACCACCGGGGAGCTGTTTTTT
-,TRBD1,TRBV6-5,TRBJ1-3,15,CASRSPRGRGNTIYF,TGTGCCAGCAGATCACCCAGGGGGCGTGGAAACACCATATATTTT
-,TRBD2,TRBV10-3,TRBJ2-5,15,CAIRASGGAVEGQYF,TGTGCCATCCGCGCTAGCGGGGGGGCGGTCGAGGGCCAGTACTTC
-,-,TRBV6-2/TRBV6-3,TRBJ2-7,14,CASSITLSSYEQYF,TGTGCCAGCAGTATAACGCTAAGCTCCTACGAGCAGTACTTC
-,TRBD1,TRBV7-9,TRBJ1-3,15,CASRSRDRAGNTIYF,TGTGCCAGCAGATCACGTGACAGGGCTGGAAACACCATATATTTT
-,-,TRBV20-1,TRBJ2-7,10,CSASLYEQYF,TGCAGTGCTAGTCTCTACGAGCAGTACTTC
-,-,TRBV5-1,TRBJ2-7,14,CASSYGTGPSEQYF,TGCGCCAGCAGCTATGGGACTGGACCTTCCGAGCAGTACTTC
-,TRBD1,TRBV9,TRBJ1-1,16,CASSPQTGGFETEAFF,TGTGCCAGCAGCCCCCAAACAGGGGGTTTTGAGACTGAAGCTTTCTTT
once,TRBD2,TRBV4-3,TRBJ2-6,21,CASSQEVASGGLHSGANVLTF,TGCGCCAGCAGCCAAGAGGTCGCTAGCGGGGGGCTTCACTCTGGGGCCAACGTCCTGACTTTC
once,TRBD1,TRBV3-1/TRBV3-2,TRBJ2-6,18,CASSLGQGLHSGANVLTF,TGTGCCAGCAGCCTCGGACAGGGGCTTCACTCTGGGGCCAACGTCCTGACTTTC
-,TRBD1,TRBV6-1,TRBJ1-5,18,CASSGGTGDTLSNQPQHF,TGTGCCAGCAGTGGGGGGACAGGGGATACGTTGAGCAATCAGCCCCAGCATTTT
-,-,TRBV4-1,TRBJ1-5,15,CASSQAIPGVQPQHF,TGCGCCAGCAGCCAAGCCATCCCAGGGGTCCAGCCCCAGCATTTT